These 12 T cell receptor beta chains share one sample of origin, sequenced in a study of CD8 T cells in ankylosing spondylitis. TCRdb reprocessed the 5' RACE reads with MiXCR, giving one entry per CDR3 protein. The sample records about 190,000 distinct CDR3 sequences, roughly 13% being singletons. Sample: blood, either unsorted or a sorted T cell fraction (not recorded which). These receptors came from a female donor with ankylosing spondylitis or in good health (not recorded which).

This clonotype was detected ten times or more. V gene TRBV6-2 or TRBV6-3 combines with J gene TRBJ1-1; 9 nucleotides match TRBD1. This CDR3 region has 14 residues. After removal of 4 bases from V and 5 bases from J, the junction contained 5 bases not matched to a gene. Germline assignment: CDR1 MNHEY and CDR2 SVGEGT. DNA of the CDR3: TGTGCCAGCAGTTTGACAGGGGGGAGAACTGAAGCTTTCTTT. This translates into CASSLTGGRTEAFF.

This clonotype was counted only a few times. The chain carries TRBV6-2 or TRBV6-3 and TRBJ1-1; no firm D call. CDR3 length: 13 amino acids. Per germline, CDR1 MNHEY and CDR2 SVGEGT. Trimming removed 1 base from V and 5 bases from J, with 8 bases in between. The CDR3 loop is CASSYLSYTEAFF. The CDR3 DNA reads TGTGCCAGCAGTTACTTGAGTTATACTGAAGCTTTCTTT.

This clonotype came up many times. The chain recombines TRBV7-3 with TRBJ2-1; D remains unclear. Per germline, CDR1 SGHTA and CDR2 FQGTGA. The CDR3 has 13 residues. Trimming pared 3 bases from V and 11 bases from J, leaving 14 bases between. The CDR3 sequence is CASSFSETSQQFF. The CDR3 nucleotides read TGTGCCAGCAGCTTTTCCGAGACCTCCCAGCAGTTCTTC. The full variable domain, with the rest looked up from reference TRBV7-3 and TRBJ2-1, is GAGVSQTPSNKVTEKGKYVELRCDPISGHTALYWYRQSLGQGPEFLIYFQGTGAADDSGLPNDRFFAVRPEGSVSTLKIQRTERGDSAVYLCASSFSETSQQFFGPGTRLTVL.

This clonotype turned up a few times. The V gene is TRBV5-1, the J gene TRBJ2-7; TRBD2 agrees at 15 bases. The CDR3 extends over 19 amino acids. In germline, CDR1 is SGHRS, CDR2 YFSETQ. After removal of 2 bases from V and 5 bases from J, the junction contained 14 bases not matched to a gene. In DNA, the CDR3 is TGCGCCAGCAGCTTTGGACTAGCGGGAGGGCCACAGGGTTTGGACGAGCAGTACTTC. This sequence encodes CASSFGLAGGPQGLDEQYF. Drawing the rest from reference TRBV5-1 and TRBJ2-7, the complete variable domain is KAGVTQTPRYLIKTRGQQVTLSCSPISGHRSVSWYQQTPGQGLQFLFEYFSETQRNKGNFPGRFSGRQFSNSRSEMNVSTLELGDSALYLCASSFGLAGGPQGLDEQYFGPGTRLTVT.

This clonotype has at least ten counts. The V and J genes are TRBV3-1 and TRBJ2-1; tentative D call: TRBD1 (5 bases). The germline V and J ends were trimmed by 3 bases and 4 bases, with 13 bases remaining between them. The CDR3 covers 15 residues. Germline CDR1 LGHDT, CDR2 YNNKEL (reference sequence). The CDR3 sequence: CASSQLTTAYNEQFF. The CDR3 bases are TGTGCCAGCAGCCAGCTGACGACAGCTTACAATGAGCAGTTCTTC.

The V gene is TRBV20-1, the J gene TRBJ1-5; 8 bases map to TRBD1. The CDR3 extends over 15 amino acids. V was pared by 3 bases and J by 4 bases, with 8 bases of the junction left unmatched. Germline CDR1 DFQATT, CDR2 SNEGSKA (reference sequence). The CDR3 DNA reads TGCAGTGCTAGCGCCGGGACAGGTCGGAATCAGCCCCAGCATTTT. This codes for CSASAGTGRNQPQHF.

The table lists this clonotype with a few counts. The chain's CDR3 is CATTSTGQPDTQYF. CDR3 in DNA: TGTGCCACCACCAGCACAGGGCAGCCAGATACGCAGTATTTT. This chain joins TRBV12-3 or TRBV12-4 and TRBJ2-3, with D maybe TRBD1 (6 bases). With 10 bases removed from V and 4 bases from J, the gap between germline ends came to 18 bases. This CDR3 contains 14 residues.

This clonotype was counted between two and nine times. The gene calls are TRBV11-3 and TRBJ2-5, with D uncertain. This CDR3 is built from 13 residues. From germline, CDR1 is SGHNT and CDR2 YENEEA. The V end lost 5 bases, the J end lost 0 bases, and 7 bases lay between the germline ends. CDR3 residues: CASSRSNQETQYF. The CDR3 DNA reads TGTGCCAGCAGCCGATCCAACCAAGAGACCCAGTACTTC.

This clonotype has only a few counts. In nucleotides, the CDR3 is TGTGCCAGCAGCTTAACAGGGTTCAGTCAGCCCCAGCATTTT. The encoded protein is CASSLTGFSQPQHF. The chain has TRBV7-2 and TRBJ1-5, with D maybe TRBD1 (6 bases). CDR1 is SGHTA and CDR2 is FQGNSA in the germline V gene. V was pared by 2 bases and J by 6 bases, with 11 bases between. The CDR3 runs to 14 residues.

This clonotype was observed many times. The chain combines TRBV24-1 with TRBJ2-3; 9 bases match TRBD1. The germline V gene encodes CDR1 KGHDR and CDR2 SFDVKD. V was clipped by 4 bases and J by 6 bases; unmatched bases: 10. The CDR3 totals 16 residues. CDR3 amino acids: CATSETPGQGRDTQYF. The CDR3 DNA reads as TGTGCCACCAGTGAGACCCCGGGACAGGGACGGGATACGCAGTATTTT.

This clonotype was counted many times. The chain combines TRBV12-3 or TRBV12-4 with TRBJ2-7; 11 nucleotides match TRBD2. CDR3 length: 14 amino acids. V gave up 7 bases and J gave up 2 bases; unmatched junction bases: 4. The chain's CDR3 is CASTLAGGPYEQYF. The CDR3 region has the DNA TGTGCCAGCACCTTAGCGGGAGGGCCCTACGAGCAGTACTTC.

With respect to this clonotype: Just one base apart from a much larger clone, this may be a read error. J is TRBJ1-2 and V is TRBV12-3 or TRBV12-4, with a tentative D call TRBD1 (5 bases). There are 13 residues in the CDR3. DNA for the CDR3: TGTGACAGCAGCTTGGGAGGGGCGAATGGCTACACCTTC. Amino acid sequence: CDSSLGGANGYTF.